These T cell receptor beta chains were read from a single sample in a study of early T cells in non-severe SARS-CoV-2 infection. In TCRdb, the 5' RACE reads were re-called with MiXCR into one record per CDR3 protein. Of 65,000 to 80,000 distinct CDR3 sequences listed, roughly 13% are singletons. What was sequenced was whole blood. The receptors stem from an adult who was a healthcare worker with PCR-confirmed SARS-CoV-2 infection or an uninfected control (not recorded which). Each CDR3 is given with its conserved first and last residue.

j_call v_call cdr3_aa
TRBJ1-6 TRBV12-3/TRBV12-4 CASSLRQELYNSPLHF
TRBJ2-3 TRBV27 CASSRPHTSGSTDTQYF
TRBJ2-1 TRBV20-1 CSAIAGGINEQFF
TRBJ1-6 TRBV27 CASSLDRLNSPLHF
TRBJ2-3 TRBV12-3/TRBV12-4 CASSLAGNRGFGDTQYF
TRBJ2-7 TRBV11-2 CASSLGFEQYF
TRBJ1-1 TRBV30 CAWSVMGYTEAFF
TRBJ1-1 TRBV25-1 CASSDPKTGNTEAFF
TRBJ2-3 TRBV18 CASSPRRVTDTQYF
TRBJ1-3 TRBV28 CASSLEATGLGDTIYF
TRBJ1-1 TRBV15 CATSRDRIGTEAFF
TRBJ2-7 TRBV4-3 CASSQERDGNYEQYF
TRBJ1-4 TRBV7-2 CASSGMGTGGEKLFF
TRBJ1-1 TRBV28 CASSHIGGRGSEAFF
TRBJ2-2 TRBV20-1 CSALGAGGDPGELFF
TRBJ1-5 TRBV7-9 CATTTGGNQPQHF
TRBJ2-3 TRBV9 CASSVEPSTDTQYF
TRBJ1-1 TRBV10-1 CASSEGTEQAFF
TRBJ1-2 TRBV2 CASATGERGYTF
TRBJ2-1 TRBV7-2 CTSTQAGGRNEQFF
TRBJ2-7 TRBV12-3/TRBV12-4 CASSLSGAYEQYF
TRBJ1-5 TRBV28 CASSRDSPKWPQHF
TRBJ2-7 TRBV29-1 CSGIQGAGEQYF
TRBJ1-5 TRBV4-3 CASSQDGNQPQHF
TRBJ2-7 TRBV7-2 CASSLGLAGEQYF
TRBJ1-2 TRBV29-1 CSVGGSGYTF
TRBJ1-5 TRBV24-1 CATSDKRGAQHF
TRBJ1-5 TRBV28 CASSAQTGGQPQHF
TRBJ1-5 TRBV29-1 CSVGIGSQPQHF
TRBJ2-2 TRBV11-2 CASGWTGGSGELFF
TRBJ2-2 TRBV27 CASSFRVTGELFF
TRBJ2-3 TRBV29-1 CSVETGGTDTQYF
TRBJ1-1 TRBV13 CASSLDSGRNTEAFF
TRBJ2-3 TRBV12-3/TRBV12-4 CASSFSGSRTDTQYF
TRBJ2-1 TRBV27 CASSRTGTGFGNEQFF
TRBJ2-1 TRBV11-2 CASSLERGSSYNEQFF
TRBJ2-1 TRBV20-1 CSVRLAGYNEQFF
TRBJ2-2 TRBV29-1 CSVPREISGELFF
TRBJ2-7 TRBV6-2/TRBV6-3 CASSSPTRDSYYEQYF
TRBJ2-7 TRBV7-8 CASSLAPVSSYEQYF
TRBJ2-7 TRBV7-2 CASSRTTSGSSYEQYF
TRBJ2-7 TRBV7-9 CASSYTPAADEQYF
TRBJ1-1 TRBV2 CASTAVDREGTEAFF
TRBJ2-1 TRBV18 CASSESSRLAGYYNEQFF
TRBJ2-7 TRBV20-1 CSARDRTGISYEQYF
TRBJ2-2 TRBV2 CASTRRDSGGTGELFF
TRBJ2-7 TRBV4-3 CASSQSRQGSYEQYF
TRBJ2-2 TRBV20-1 CSARRGEGTGELFF
TRBJ1-1 TRBV5-1 CASSFTGAEAFF
TRBJ2-7 TRBV29-1 CSARDYYYEQYF
TRBJ2-7 TRBV27 CASMERRDSYEQYF
TRBJ1-2 TRBV25-1 CASSLSTGGGSVGYTF
TRBJ2-7 TRBV11-2 CASSSGHPYEQYF
TRBJ2-1 TRBV28 CASTKVGGEQFF
TRBJ2-6 TRBV4-3 CASSQDSGGPGANVLTF
TRBJ2-7 TRBV12-3/TRBV12-4 CASSFGQDYEQYF
TRBJ1-1 TRBV7-9 CASSLGSGMNTEAFF
TRBJ2-5 TRBV7-9 CASSSYWGQNQETQYF
TRBJ2-1 TRBV29-1 CSGAGQGAREQFF